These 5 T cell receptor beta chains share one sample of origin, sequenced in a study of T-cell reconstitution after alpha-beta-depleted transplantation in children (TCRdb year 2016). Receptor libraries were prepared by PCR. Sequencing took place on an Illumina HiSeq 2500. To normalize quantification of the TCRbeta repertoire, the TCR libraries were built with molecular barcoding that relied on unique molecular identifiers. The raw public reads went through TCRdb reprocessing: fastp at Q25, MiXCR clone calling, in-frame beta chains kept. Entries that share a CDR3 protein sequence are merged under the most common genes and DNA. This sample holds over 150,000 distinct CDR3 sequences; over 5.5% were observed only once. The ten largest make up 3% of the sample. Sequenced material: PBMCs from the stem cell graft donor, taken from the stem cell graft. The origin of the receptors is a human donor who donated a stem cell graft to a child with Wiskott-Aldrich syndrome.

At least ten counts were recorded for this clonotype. The DNA of the CDR3 is TGTGCCAGCAGCTTGGCGGGGGGCACCTTCACAGATACGCAGTATTTT. This encodes CASSLAGGTFTDTQYF. V is TRBV5-5 and J is TRBJ2-3; D might be TRBD2 (7 bases). Germline V gene data show CDR1 as SGHKS and CDR2 as YYEKEE (reference sequence). The CDR3 loop spans 16 amino acids. With 0 bases removed from V and 2 bases from J, the gap between germline ends came to 13 bases. Looking up the rest from reference TRBV5-5 and TRBJ2-3 gives the full variable domain: DAGVTQSPTHLIKTRGQQVTLRCSPISGHKSVSWYQQVLGQGPQFIFQYYEKEERGRGNFPDRFSARQFPNYSSELNVNALLLGDSALYLCASSLAGGTFTDTQYFGPGTRLTVL.

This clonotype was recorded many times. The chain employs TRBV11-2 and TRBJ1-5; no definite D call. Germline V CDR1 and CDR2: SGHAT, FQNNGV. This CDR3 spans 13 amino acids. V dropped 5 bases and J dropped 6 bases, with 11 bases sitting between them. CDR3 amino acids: CASSPQVGQPQHF. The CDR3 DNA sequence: TGTGCCAGCAGCCCCCAGGTCGGTCAGCCCCAGCATTTT.

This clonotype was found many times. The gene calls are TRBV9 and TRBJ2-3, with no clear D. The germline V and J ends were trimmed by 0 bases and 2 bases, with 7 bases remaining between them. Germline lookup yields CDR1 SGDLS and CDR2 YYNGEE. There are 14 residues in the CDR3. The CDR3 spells CASSVDNPTDTQYF. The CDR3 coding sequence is TGTGCCAGCAGCGTAGATAATCCCACAGATACGCAGTATTTT.

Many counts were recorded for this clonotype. The CDR3 coding sequence is TGTGCCAGCCTCGGAAGCGGGGGGCCCTACAATGAGCAGTTCTTC. It is translated as CASLGSGGPYNEQFF. The J gene is TRBJ2-1, the V gene TRBV5-5; 9 bases agree with TRBD2. V dropped 7 bases and J dropped 2; count of bases not matched to a gene: 7. The CDR3 covers 15 residues. In germline, CDR1 is SGHKS, CDR2 YYEKEE (reference sequence).

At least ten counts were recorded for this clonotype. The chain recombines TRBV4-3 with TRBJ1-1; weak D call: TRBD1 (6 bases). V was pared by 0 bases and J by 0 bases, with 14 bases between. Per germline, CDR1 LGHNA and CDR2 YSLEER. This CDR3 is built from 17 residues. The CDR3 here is CASSQEVDRPLNTEAFF. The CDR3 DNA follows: TGCGCCAGCAGCCAAGAGGTGGACAGACCGTTGAACACTGAAGCTTTCTTT.